This T cell receptor (beta chain) is drawn from a study of blood T cell repertoires in COVID-19 (dated by TCRdb to about 2020). For the wider study: Samples from collaborators originated in the United States, Italy and Spain and spanned both the acute and convalescent phases of COVID-19. The prospective study material was composed of cDNA or gDNA derived from T cells, B-cell-depleted T cells, or PBMCs. Deeply sampled blood TCRbeta repertoires from subjects exposed to, actively infected with, or recovered from COVID-19 were included in the dataset. A freely available public database, intended as a resource for researchers studying the immune response to SARS-CoV-2, is where the repertoires were released. Samples were obtained from the ongoing ImmuneRACE study (first 160 participants) and from some 1,300 subjects provided by 6 global collaborators. A de-identified subject ID, COVID-19 status, age in years and sex were almost always included in the sample metadata. Where HLA class I and class II types were available, the types were taken from metadata supplied by the sample provider, not from assay-based typing.

Each collaborating institution followed its own protocols to collect whole blood in K2EDTA tubes. For TCRbeta analysis, collaborators shipped samples in one of three forms: frozen whole blood, isolated PBMCs, or DNA extracted from either of those sample types. TCRbeta CDR3 regions were amplified from genomic DNA using the immunoSEQ Assay, a bias-controlled multiplex PCR. Per the source publication's procedure: The number of nucleated cells in each sample was estimated from the amplification of reference gene primers within the assay. Sequence reads were collapsed and filtered to measure the absolute abundance of every unique TCRbeta CDR3 rearrangement. Productive Simpson clonality was computed per sample as the square root of Simpson's diversity index over productive rearrangements. TCRdb obtained this table from immuneACCESS and retained in-frame rearrangements with V and J assigned. These tables miss some clones; where compared with another copy, unresolved V genes account for less than half of the shortfall, and the remainder is unexplained. The DNA gave D and trimming, while V, J and clone size come from that table. The sample has about 47,000 clones on record, 82% of them singletons. 12% to 15% of the sample is held by the ten biggest clonotypes.

In regard to this clone: What antigen it recognizes has not been identified. Per-nucleotide qualities are absent, and no much larger clonotype sits a single base away.

Paper-wide results and their limitations: How much clinical and demographic metadata was included differed by source and by participant, and the metadata was provided uncurated.

Sequencing input: peripheral blood. This TCR was sampled from a human donor with acute or convalescent COVID-19. The donor label of this sample is uncertain.

The CDR3 region reads CASSLGVDYGYTF. The sequence in DNA is TGTGCCAGCAGCCTAGGGGTGGACTATGGCTACACCTTC. This receptor chain uses TRBV14 and TRBJ1-2, with a tentative D gene TRBD1 over 5 matching bases. Counted from cysteine to phenylalanine, this CDR3 has 13 amino acids. The entry retains the CDR3 DNA only, 39 bases that are in frame from base 1. V gives up 4 bases and J gives up 3 bases, and the segment between their germline ends measures 9 bases. The germline V gene yields SGHDN for CDR1 and FVKESK for CDR2.